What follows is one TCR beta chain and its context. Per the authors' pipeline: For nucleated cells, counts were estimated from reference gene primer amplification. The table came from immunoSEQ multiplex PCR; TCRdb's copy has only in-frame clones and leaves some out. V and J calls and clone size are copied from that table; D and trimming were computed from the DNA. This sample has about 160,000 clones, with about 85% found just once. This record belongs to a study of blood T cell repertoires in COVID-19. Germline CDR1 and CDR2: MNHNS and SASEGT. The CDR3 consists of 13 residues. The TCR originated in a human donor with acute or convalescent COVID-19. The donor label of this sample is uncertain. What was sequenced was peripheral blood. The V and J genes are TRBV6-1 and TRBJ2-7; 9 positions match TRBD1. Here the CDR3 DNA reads TGTGCCAGCAGTGAAAGCCGGGCCGGGACAGGGAAGGTC. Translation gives CASSESRAGTGKV.